This TCR beta chain is drawn from a study of graft-versus-host responses after intestinal transplantation. V lost 10 bases, J lost 0 bases, and 9 bases lay in between. Germline CDR1 is SGHTA and CDR2 is FQGNSA. This CDR3 is built from 13 residues. A word on this clone: What it binds is not known.

The repertoire was sequenced with immunoSEQ multiplex PCR; TCRdb's copy has only in-frame clones and lacks some. The sample consists of more than 65,000 clones, about nine tenths of them appearing once. This chain joins TRBV7-2 and TRBJ2-2; perhaps TRBD1 as D (5 bases). The source of this sequence is a human donor who received an intestinal transplant. The material sequenced was unstimulated CD8+ T cells sorted from spleen or lymph node cells, taken before intestinal transplant. The CDR3 coding sequence is TGTGCCATACGACAGCCGAACACCGGGGAGCTGTTTTTT. This sequence encodes CAIRQPNTGELFF.